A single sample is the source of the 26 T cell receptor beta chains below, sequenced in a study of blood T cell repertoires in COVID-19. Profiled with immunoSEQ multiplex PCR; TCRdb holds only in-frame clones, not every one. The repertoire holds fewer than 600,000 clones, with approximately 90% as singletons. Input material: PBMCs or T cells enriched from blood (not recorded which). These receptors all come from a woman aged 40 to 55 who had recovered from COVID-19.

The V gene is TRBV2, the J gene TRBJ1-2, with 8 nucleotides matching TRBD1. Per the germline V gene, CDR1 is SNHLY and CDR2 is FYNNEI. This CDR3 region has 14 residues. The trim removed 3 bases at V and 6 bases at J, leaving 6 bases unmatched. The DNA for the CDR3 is TGTGCCAGCAGTGATACTCAGGGGGCAAATGGCTACACCTTC. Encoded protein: CASSDTQGANGYTF.

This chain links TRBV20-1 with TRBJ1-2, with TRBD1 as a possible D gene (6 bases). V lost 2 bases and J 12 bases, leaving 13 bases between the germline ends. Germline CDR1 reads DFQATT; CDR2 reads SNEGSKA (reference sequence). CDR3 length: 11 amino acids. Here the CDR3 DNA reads TGCAGTGCTAGACCACAGGGAGGGGACACCTTC. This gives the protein CSARPQGGDTF.

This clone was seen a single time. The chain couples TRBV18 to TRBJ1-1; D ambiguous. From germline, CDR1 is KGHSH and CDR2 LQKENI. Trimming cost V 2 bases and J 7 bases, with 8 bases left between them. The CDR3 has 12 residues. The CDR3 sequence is CASSPSRSEAFF. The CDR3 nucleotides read TGTGCCAGCTCACCATCCCGGAGTGAAGCTTTCTTT.

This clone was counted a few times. In DNA, the CDR3 is TGTGCCACCAGCACAGAGGGCAGGGGTTACGAGCAGTACTTC. The encoded protein is CATSTEGRGYEQYF. The chain recombines TRBV15 with TRBJ2-7; D is possibly TRBD1 (6 bases). The CDR3 totals 14 residues. Trimming removed 4 bases from V and 4 bases from J, with 14 bases in between. Germline V gene data show CDR1 as LNHNV and CDR2 as YYDKDF (reference sequence).

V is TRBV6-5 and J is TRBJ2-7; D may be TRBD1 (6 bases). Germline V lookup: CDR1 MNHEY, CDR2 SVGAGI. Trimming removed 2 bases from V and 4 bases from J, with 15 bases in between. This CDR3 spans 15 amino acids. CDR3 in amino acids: CASSYRGEQGYEQYF. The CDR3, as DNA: TGTGCCAGCAGTTACAGGGGTGAACAGGGTTACGAGCAGTACTTC.

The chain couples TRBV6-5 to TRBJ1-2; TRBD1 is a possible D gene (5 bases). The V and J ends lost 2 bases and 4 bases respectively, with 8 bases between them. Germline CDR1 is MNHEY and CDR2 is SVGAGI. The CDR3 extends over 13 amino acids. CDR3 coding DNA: TGTGCCAGCAGTTACACGCAGGGCTATGGCTACACCTTC. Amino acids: CASSYTQGYGYTF.

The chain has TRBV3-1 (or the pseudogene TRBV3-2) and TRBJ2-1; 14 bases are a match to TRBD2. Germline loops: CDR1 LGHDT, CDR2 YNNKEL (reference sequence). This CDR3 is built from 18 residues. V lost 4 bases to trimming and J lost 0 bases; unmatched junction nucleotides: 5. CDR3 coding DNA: TGTGCCAGCAGCCCCCTCGGGACTAGCGGGAGCTCCTACAATGAGCAGTTCTTC. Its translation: CASSPLGTSGSSYNEQFF.

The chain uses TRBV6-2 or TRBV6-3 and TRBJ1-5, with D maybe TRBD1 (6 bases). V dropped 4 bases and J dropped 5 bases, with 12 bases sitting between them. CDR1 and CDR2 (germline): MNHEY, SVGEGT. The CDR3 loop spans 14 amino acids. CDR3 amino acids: CASSLGGLYQPQHF. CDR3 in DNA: TGTGCCAGCAGTTTGGGGGGGCTATATCAGCCCCAGCATTTT.

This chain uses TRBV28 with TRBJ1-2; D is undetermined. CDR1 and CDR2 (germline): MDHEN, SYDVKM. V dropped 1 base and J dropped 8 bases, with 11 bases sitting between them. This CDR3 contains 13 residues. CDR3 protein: CASSLSGRGGYTF. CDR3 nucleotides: TGTGCCAGCAGTTTATCCGGGAGAGGGGGCTACACCTTC.

The CDR3 region is CASSHPPRQAQETQYF. The CDR3 nucleotides read TGTGCCAGCAGCCATCCGCCGCGACAGGCCCAAGAGACCCAGTACTTC. The chain uses TRBV3-1 (or the pseudogene TRBV3-2) and TRBJ2-5, with D possibly being TRBD1 (6 bases). Trimming left V 3 bases short and J 1 base short, with 15 bases between. Germline V gene data show CDR1 as LGHDT and CDR2 as YNNKEL (reference sequence). The CDR3 is made up of 16 amino acids.

CDR3 DNA: TGTGCCAGCAGTTACACTGGGCGCTATGGCTACACCTTC. This gives the protein CASSYTGRYGYTF. The rearrangement uses TRBV6-5 and TRBJ1-2, with D uncertain. CDR1 is MNHEY, CDR2 SVGAGI, per germline. CDR3 length: 13 residues. Trimming cost V 2 bases and J 4 bases, with 8 bases left between them.

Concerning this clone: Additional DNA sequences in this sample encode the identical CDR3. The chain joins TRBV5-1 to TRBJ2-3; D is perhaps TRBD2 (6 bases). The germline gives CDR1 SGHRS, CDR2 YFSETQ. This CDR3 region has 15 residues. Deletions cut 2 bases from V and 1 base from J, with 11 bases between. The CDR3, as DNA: TGCGCCAGCAGCTTAGGGACGGGGGGCACAGATACGCAGTATTTT. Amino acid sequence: CASSLGTGGTDTQYF.

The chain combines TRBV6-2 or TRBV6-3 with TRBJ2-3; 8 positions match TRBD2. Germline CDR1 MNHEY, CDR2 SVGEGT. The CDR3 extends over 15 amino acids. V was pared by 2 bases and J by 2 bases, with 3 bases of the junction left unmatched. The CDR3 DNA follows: TGTGCCAGCAGTTACGATAGCGGGGCCACAGATACGCAGTATTTT. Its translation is CASSYDSGATDTQYF.

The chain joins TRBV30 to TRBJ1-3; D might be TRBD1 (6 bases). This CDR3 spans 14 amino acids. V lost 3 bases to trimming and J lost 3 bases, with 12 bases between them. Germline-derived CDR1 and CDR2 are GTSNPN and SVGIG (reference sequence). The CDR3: CAWRGGGLGNTIYF. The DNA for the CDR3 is TGTGCCTGGAGGGGAGGGGGGCTTGGAAACACCATATATTTT.

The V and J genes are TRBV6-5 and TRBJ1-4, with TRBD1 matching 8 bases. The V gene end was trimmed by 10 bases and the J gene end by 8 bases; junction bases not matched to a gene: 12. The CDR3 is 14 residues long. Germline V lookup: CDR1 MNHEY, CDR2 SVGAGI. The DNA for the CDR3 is TGTGCCACCAACGAGGGCAGGGGGCAGGAAAAACTGTTTTTT. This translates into CATNEGRGQEKLFF.

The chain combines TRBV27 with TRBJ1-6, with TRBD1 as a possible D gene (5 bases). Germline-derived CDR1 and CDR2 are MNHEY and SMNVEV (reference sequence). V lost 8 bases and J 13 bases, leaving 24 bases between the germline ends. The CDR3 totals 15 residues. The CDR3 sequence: CASGLLRDLLSPLHF. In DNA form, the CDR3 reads TGTGCCAGCGGACTACTCCGGGACCTCTTGTCTCCCCTCCACTTT.

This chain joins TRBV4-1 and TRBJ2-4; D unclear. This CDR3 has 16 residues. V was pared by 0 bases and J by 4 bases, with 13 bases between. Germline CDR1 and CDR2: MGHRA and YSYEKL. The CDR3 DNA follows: TGCGCCAGCAGCCAAGATTTAAACTACCTTAAAAACATTCAGTACTTC. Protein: CASSQDLNYLKNIQYF.

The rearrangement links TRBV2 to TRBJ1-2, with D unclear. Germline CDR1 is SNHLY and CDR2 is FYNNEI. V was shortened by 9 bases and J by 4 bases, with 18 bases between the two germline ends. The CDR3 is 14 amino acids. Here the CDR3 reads CASHLLDGIYGYTF. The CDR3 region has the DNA TGTGCCAGTCACCTTTTGGACGGGATCTATGGCTACACCTTC.

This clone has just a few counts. The CDR3 protein is CASRRQALGANVLTF. The CDR3, as DNA: TGTGCCAGCAGACGACAGGCTTTGGGGGCCAACGTCCTGACTTTC. This chain uses TRBV11-2 with TRBJ2-6, with D tentatively TRBD1 (6 bases). The CDR3 length is 15 residues. Trimming shortened V by 6 bases and J by 4 bases, and 13 bases separated the two germline ends. In germline, CDR1 is SGHAT, CDR2 FQNNGV.

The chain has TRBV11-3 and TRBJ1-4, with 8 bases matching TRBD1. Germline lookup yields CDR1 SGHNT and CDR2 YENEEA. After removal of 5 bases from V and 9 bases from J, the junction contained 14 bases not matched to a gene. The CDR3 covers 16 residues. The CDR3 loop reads CASSANDRGRVKKLFF. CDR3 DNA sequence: TGTGCCAGCAGCGCCAACGACAGGGGTCGGGTTAAAAAACTGTTTTTT. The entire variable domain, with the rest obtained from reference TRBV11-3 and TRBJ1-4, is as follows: EAGVVQSPRYKIIEKKQPVAFWCNPISGHNTLYWYLQNLGQGPELLIRYENEEAVDDSQLPKDRFSAERLKGVDSTLKIQPAELGDSAVYLCASSANDRGRVKKLFFGSGTQLSVL.

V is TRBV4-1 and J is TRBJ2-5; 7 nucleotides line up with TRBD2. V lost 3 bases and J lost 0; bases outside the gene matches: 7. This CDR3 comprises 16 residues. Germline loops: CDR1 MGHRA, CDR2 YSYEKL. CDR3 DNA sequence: TGCGCCAGCAGCCAGTACCTGGGGGGGAACCAAGAGACCCAGTACTTC. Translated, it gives CASSQYLGGNQETQYF.

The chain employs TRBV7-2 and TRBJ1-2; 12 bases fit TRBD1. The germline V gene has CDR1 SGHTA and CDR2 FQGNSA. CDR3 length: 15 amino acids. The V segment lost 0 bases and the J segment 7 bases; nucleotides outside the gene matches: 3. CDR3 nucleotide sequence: TGTGCCAGCAGCTTAGCCCCGGGACAGGGGGCTGGCTACACCTTC. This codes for CASSLAPGQGAGYTF.

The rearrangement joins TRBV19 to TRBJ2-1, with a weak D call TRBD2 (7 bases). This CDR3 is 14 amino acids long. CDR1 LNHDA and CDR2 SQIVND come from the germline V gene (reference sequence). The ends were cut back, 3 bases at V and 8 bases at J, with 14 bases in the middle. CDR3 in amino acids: CASSMGEGVHEQFF. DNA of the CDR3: TGTGCCAGTAGTATGGGGGAGGGGGTTCATGAGCAGTTCTTC.

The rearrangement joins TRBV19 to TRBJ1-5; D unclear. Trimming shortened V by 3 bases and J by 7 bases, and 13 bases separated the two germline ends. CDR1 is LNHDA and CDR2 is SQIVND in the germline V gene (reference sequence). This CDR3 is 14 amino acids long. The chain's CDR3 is CASSIVGTGQPQHF. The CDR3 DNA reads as TGTGCCAGTAGTATTGTGGGAACGGGACAGCCCCAGCATTTT. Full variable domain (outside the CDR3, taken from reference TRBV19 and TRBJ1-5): DGGITQSPKYLFRKEGQNVTLSCEQNLNHDAMYWYRQDPGQGLRLIYYSQIVNDFQKGDIAEGYSVSREKKESFPLTVTSAQKNPTAFYLCASSIVGTGQPQHFGDGTRLSIL.

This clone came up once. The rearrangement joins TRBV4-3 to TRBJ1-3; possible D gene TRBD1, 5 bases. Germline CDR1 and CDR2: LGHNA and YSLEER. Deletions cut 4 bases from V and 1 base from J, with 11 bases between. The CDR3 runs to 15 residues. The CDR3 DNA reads TGCGCCAGCAGCCTTGGGGGGAATTCTGGAAACACCATATATTTT. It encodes CASSLGGNSGNTIYF.

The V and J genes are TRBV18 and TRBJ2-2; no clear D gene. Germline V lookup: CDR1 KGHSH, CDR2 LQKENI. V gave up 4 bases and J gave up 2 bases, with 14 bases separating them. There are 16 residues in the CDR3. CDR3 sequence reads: CASSLLAQINTGELFF. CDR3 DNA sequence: TGTGCCAGCTCACTCTTGGCCCAGATTAACACCGGGGAGCTGTTTTTT.